This T cell receptor beta chain was sequenced during a study of blood T cell repertoires in COVID-19. Background on the study: Samples taken during acute and convalescent COVID-19 were collected in the United States, Italy and Spain.

Measured with immunoSEQ multiplex PCR; TCRdb has only the in-frame clones, and not every one. The sample consists of under 100,000 clones, more than 70% of them appearing once. Only one count was recorded for this clone. The source is a human donor in a cohort sampled during active COVID-19. Sequencing input: peripheral blood.

CDR3 DNA: TGCGCCAGCAGCCAAGAGGACAGCTCCTACGAGCAGTACTTC. This sequence encodes CASSQEDSSYEQYF. The gene calls are TRBV4-1 and TRBJ2-7; TRBD1 is a possible D gene (6 bases). The germline V gene encodes CDR1 MGHRA and CDR2 YSYEKL. The ends were cut back, 0 bases at V and 0 bases at J, with 6 bases in the middle. The CDR3 is made up of 14 amino acids.